This TCR beta chain was profiled in a study of T cell responses to AZD1222 COVID-19 vaccine. Some clones are missing from TCRdb's copy, which holds only in-frame ones; the method was immunoSEQ multiplex PCR. The table includes approximately 90,000 clones, approximately 90% detected once. As regards this clone: Because the CDR3's place on the DNA is in doubt, the DNA is left out and the CDR3 is given as listed by TCRdb.

Germline CDR1 reads SGHRS; CDR2 reads YFSETQ. From its first to its last residue, the CDR3 has 18 amino acids. The sample was peripheral blood, taken on day 0 of AZD1222 vaccination. The origin of this receptor is an adult in good health. The rearrangement links TRBV5-1 to TRBJ2-1; the D call in the table, TRBD2, was not verified against the DNA. This CDR3 is CASSFGQGLAGGPIEQFF.